This T cell receptor beta chain came from a study of T cells in localized non-small cell lung cancer. Study findings and constraints: Appearances in adjacent lung were noted for a median roughly 50 of the top 100 tumor clones. Uninvolved nearby lung showed the greatest T cell clonality, exceeding that found in tumor.

Generated by immunoSEQ multiplex PCR, the TCRdb table keeps only in-frame clones and is missing some. The data show around 10,000 clones, around half seen once. Germline assignment: CDR1 MNHGY and CDR2 SAAAGT. CDR3 length: 13 amino acids. Points on this clone: The antigen remains unidentified. The junction departs from the called germline gene at one end, perhaps through a read error.

The sequencing here drew on lymph node tissue, taken before any cancer treatment. This TCR was sampled from a woman aged 35 to 70 with stage II squamous cell lung carcinoma. The rearrangement uses TRBV6-8 and TRBJ2-5; D not resolved. The CDR3 here is CASSDSALRTQYF. The CDR3, as DNA: TGTGCCAGCAGTGACTCCGCCTTGAGGACCCAGTACTTC.